This is a list of T cell receptor beta chains from one sample in a study of cytomegalovirus exposure and HLA in healthy donors. Here immunoSEQ multiplex PCR was the method, and the copy in TCRdb shows in-frame clones only, minus some. The table records around 160,000 clones, roughly 79% of them present only once. The source material was PBMCs. These receptors were taken from a man younger than 35 in good health and CMV-seropositive. The CDR3 runs from the conserved cysteine through the conserved F or W. D genes are given only for firm matches. Part of the rows lack a size; the others show once, few, many or a class for expanded clones.

len	d_gene	v_gene	j_gene	abundance	CDR3nt	CDR3aa
13	-	TRBV5-1	TRBJ2-3	-	TGCGCCAGCAGCTTGACGGTCACAGATACGCAGTATTTT	CASSLTVTDTQYF
13	TRBD1	TRBV6-5	TRBJ1-5	-	TGTGCCAGCAGCCGGGACAGGGTTCAGCCCCAGCATTTT	CASSRDRVQPQHF
16	TRBD2	TRBV7-2	TRBJ2-1	once	TGTGCCAGCAGCTTAGCGGCTAGCGGGAGGTACAATGAGCAGTTCTTC	CASSLAASGRYNEQFF
15	-	TRBV27	TRBJ2-5	-	TGTGCCAGCAGAAAACTTTACAGGGGAGGAGAGACCCAGTACTTC	CASRKLYRGGETQYF
14	-	TRBV11-2	TRBJ1-1	-	TGTGCCAGCAGCTTAAACAGGCTTAACACTGAAGCTTTCTTT	CASSLNRLNTEAFF
17	-	TRBV28	TRBJ2-2	-	TGTGCCAGCAGTTTATTCGGTGTGACTTCCAACACCGGGGAGCTGTTTTTT	CASSLFGVTSNTGELFF
16	-	TRBV6-1	TRBJ1-2	-	TGTGCCAGCAGTGATTTACTTCGGACAGTCTCACGAGGCTACACCTTC	CASSDLLRTVSRGYTF
14	TRBD1	TRBV5-6	TRBJ2-3	-	TGTGCCAGCAGCTGGGGACAGGGCACAGATACGCAGTATTTT	CASSWGQGTDTQYF
15	-	TRBV10-1	TRBJ1-6	few	TGCGCCAGCCTTACCCTAACAGAGAATAATTCACCCCTCCACTTT	CASLTLTENNSPLHF
14	TRBD1	TRBV7-6	TRBJ2-1	-	TGTGCCAGCAGCTTATGGACAGGGCGGAATGAGCAGTTCTTC	CASSLWTGRNEQFF
18	-	TRBV7-9	TRBJ1-1	-	TGTGCCAGCAGCTTGGGAGACAGGTCCCCCTTAAAGAACACTGAAGCTTTCTTT	CASSLGDRSPLKNTEAFF
16	-	TRBV4-1	TRBJ1-4	-	TGCGCCAGCAGTCAGGTTTTGGCTGCAACTAATGAAAAACTGTTTTTT	CASSQVLAATNEKLFF
15	-	TRBV21-1	TRBJ2-7	-	TGTGCCAGCAGCAACGGCCCACAGGGGGCCTACGAGCAGTACTTC	CASSNGPQGAYEQYF
17	-	TRBV27	TRBJ2-2	once	TGTGCCAGCAGTTTATTTCAGTCAACCTTGGACACCGGGGAGCTGTTTTTT	CASSLFQSTLDTGELFF
13	-	TRBV7-9	TRBJ1-2	-	TGTGCCAGCAGCTCCTCCGGGTCGTCTAGGTACACCTTC	CASSSSGSSRYTF
17	-	TRBV4-1	TRBJ2-5	-	TGCGCCAGCAGCCAAGATGTTCAATCGGACTCTCAAGAGACCCAGTACTTC	CASSQDVQSDSQETQYF
16	-	TRBV4-2	TRBJ2-3	-	TGTGCCAGCAGCCAACATACAGTGCCGGGCACAGATACGCAGTATTTT	CASSQHTVPGTDTQYF
16	TRBD2	TRBV4-1	TRBJ2-3	-	TGCGCCAGCAGCCAGGGGGCGGGGGGGGGCCGGGATACGCAGTATTTT	CASSQGAGGGRDTQYF
13	-	TRBV9	TRBJ2-5	-	TGTGCCAGCAGCGGACAAATACAAGAGACCCAGTACTTC	CASSGQIQETQYF
19	TRBD2	TRBV27	TRBJ2-1	-	TGTGCCAGCAGTTCGACCCCGGGACTAGCGGGAGTCGCCTACAATGAGCAGTTCTTC	CASSSTPGLAGVAYNEQFF
14	TRBD1	TRBV5-5	TRBJ1-2	-	TGTGCCAGCAGCATCGACAGGGGACCATATGGCTACACCTTC	CASSIDRGPYGYTF
14	-	TRBV1	TRBJ2-7	-	TGCACCAGCAGCCAGCCTAGGGGTTGCTACGAGCAGTACTTC	CTSSQPRGCYEQYF
13	-	TRBV6-5	TRBJ1-1	few	TGTGCCAGCAAGATGACAGTCAACACTGAAGCTTTCTTT	CASKMTVNTEAFF
14	-	TRBV27	TRBJ2-7	-	TGTGCCAGCAGTTTACAGGGCAGTTCCTACGAGCAGTACTTC	CASSLQGSSYEQYF
11	-	TRBV6-6	TRBJ1-2	few	TGTGCCGGAAGCAGGGGTTATGGCTACACCTTC	CAGSRGYGYTF
13	-	TRBV7-2	TRBJ2-5	few	TGTGCCAGCAGCCTGGGACTTCGAGAGACCCAGTACTTC	CASSLGLRETQYF
15	-	TRBV6-5	TRBJ2-7	-	TGTGCCAGCAGTTACCCCTCAAGCGGTCAGCGGGAGCAGTACTTC	CASSYPSSGQREQYF
14	-	TRBV7-6	TRBJ2-5	-	TGTGCCAGCAGCCTCGGGACTTCCCAAGAGACCCAGTACTTC	CASSLGTSQETQYF
15	-	TRBV9	TRBJ2-7	-	TGTGCCAGCAGCCCTAACCCGGGGAGCTCCTACGAGCAGTACTTC	CASSPNPGSSYEQYF
14	-	TRBV29-1	TRBJ2-1	-	TGCAGCGTTGATGGGGGGGCCTCGTACAATGAGCAGTTCTTC	CSVDGGASYNEQFF
14	-	TRBV6-6	TRBJ2-7	-	TGTGCCAGCAGAGAGAACGATGTCTCCTACGAGCAGTACTTC	CASRENDVSYEQYF
16	TRBD2	TRBV6-5	TRBJ2-1	-	TGTGCCAGCAGTTACTCGAGGGGACTAGCGTACAATGAGCAGTTCTTC	CASSYSRGLAYNEQFF
16	TRBD1	TRBV5-6	TRBJ1-3	-	TGTGCCAGCAGCTTGGTCCAACAGGGGTACGGAAACACCATATATTTT	CASSLVQQGYGNTIYF
18	-	TRBV11-2	TRBJ2-7	-	TGTGCCAGCAGCTTACGGGACAGGGGGAGCGGGAGGGCCTACGAGCAGTACTTC	CASSLRDRGSGRAYEQYF
15	-	TRBV5-1	TRBJ1-2	once	TGCGCCAGCAGCGGATCAGGGGCGGTCAACTATGGCTACACCTTC	CASSGSGAVNYGYTF
14	-	TRBV14	TRBJ1-1	-	TGTGCCAGCAGCCCAGAGAGTAGACAGGATCAAACTTTCTTT	CASSPESRQDQTFF
13	-	TRBV10-1	TRBJ2-5	-	TGCGCCAGCAGTGAGTCGCCGGGGGAGACCCAGTACTTC	CASSESPGETQYF
15	TRBD1	TRBV14	TRBJ1-2	-	TGTGCCAGCAGCCAACTCCCGACAGGGTCCTATGGCTACACCTTC	CASSQLPTGSYGYTF
14	-	TRBV25-1	TRBJ1-1	-	TGTGCCAGCAGTGAATCTACGCGGAACACTGAAGCTTTCTTT	CASSESTRNTEAFF
17	TRBD2	TRBV5-1	TRBJ2-7	-	TGCGCCAGCAGCTTGGTGGGGGGGTCGCTATCCCCCTACGAGCAGTACTTC	CASSLVGGSLSPYEQYF
13	TRBD2	TRBV29-1	TRBJ2-1	-	TGCAGCGGCGCACTAGTGGGGGGGAATGAGCAGTTCTTC	CSGALVGGNEQFF
12	-	TRBV5-1	TRBJ2-7	-	TGCGCCAGCAGCGCCGGCTCCTACGAGCAGTACTTC	CASSAGSYEQYF
16	TRBD2	TRBV2	TRBJ2-5	-	TGTGCCAGCGGCGGGACTAGCGGGAGGGCCGGAGAGACCCAGTACTTC	CASGGTSGRAGETQYF
13	-	TRBV19	TRBJ1-3	-	TGTGCCAGTGGTTTGGGAGCCGGAAACACCATATATTTT	CASGLGAGNTIYF
13	-	TRBV25-1	TRBJ2-7	-	TGTGCCAGCAGTGACCCACTAGGGTACGAGCAGTACTTC	CASSDPLGYEQYF
13	TRBD1	TRBV6-4	TRBJ1-5	-	TGTGCCAGCAGTGTGGACAGGGGTCAGCCCCAGCATTTT	CASSVDRGQPQHF
14	-	TRBV5-1	TRBJ2-7	-	TGCGCCAGTAAGGGAGTTACCCATACCTACGAGCAGTACTTC	CASKGVTHTYEQYF
13	-	TRBV9	TRBJ1-4	-	TGTGCCAGCAGCCCCCCAGGCGATGAAAAACTGTTTTTT	CASSPPGDEKLFF
14	-	TRBV7-8	TRBJ2-7	-	TGTGCCAGCAGCTTAGACAGGAACTCCTACGAGCAGTACTTC	CASSLDRNSYEQYF
12	TRBD1	TRBV19	TRBJ1-2	-	TGTGCCAGTAGTCCAGGGACAGTTGGCTACACCTTC	CASSPGTVGYTF
17	TRBD1	TRBV5-1	TRBJ1-2	-	TGCGCCAGCAGCCTTGTATCCTTTCGGGACAGGGCTCATGGCTACACCTTC	CASSLVSFRDRAHGYTF
15	TRBD2	TRBV19	TRBJ2-7	-	TGTGCCAGTAGTAGACGGAGTGGGGGGGCCTACGAGCAGTACTTC	CASSRRSGGAYEQYF
13	-	TRBV27	TRBJ1-2	-	TGTGCCAGCAGTTTAAGTGGGGGCCATGGCTACACCTTC	CASSLSGGHGYTF
11	-	TRBV6-5	TRBJ2-3	-	TGTGCCGGCAGTTCAACAGATACGCAGTATTTT	CAGSSTDTQYF